What follows is one T cell receptor (beta chain) and its context. Its antigen remains unknown. The data originate from a study of OX40 agonist ivuxolimab in advanced cancers. Turning to the study itself: Prior anti-PD-1, anti-PD-L1 or anti-CTLA-4 therapy did not bar entry, and 40% had some. Study results and limitations: Individuals who were partial responders at 0.1-3.0 mg/kg had clonal expansion that ranked among the lowest. Averaged across samples, CD8+ T cells carried more expanded clones than CD4+ did.

With V trimmed by 4 bases and J by 3 bases, 4 bases remained unmatched. Germline V gene data show CDR1 as SGHNT and CDR2 as YYREEE (reference sequence). This CDR3 is 16 amino acids long. Sampling times: baseline, cycle 4 day 1, cycle 7 day 1. Sequencing was performed with immunoSEQ multiplex PCR; in TCRdb, only in-frame clones are kept and a portion is missing. The data contain about 15,000 clones, around 90% of them singletons. The sample here was CD4+ or CD8+ T cells sorted from blood, taken in a trial of the OX40 agonist ivuxolimab. This chain joins TRBV5-4 and TRBJ2-1; 13 nucleotides agree with TRBD2. The TCR comes from an adult with an advanced solid tumor such as melanoma, head and neck, liver or kidney cancer. This CDR3 reads CASSGTSGKLYNEQFF. CDR3 sequence (DNA): TGTGCCAGCAGCGGGACTAGCGGGAAGCTCTACAATGAGCAGTTCTTC.